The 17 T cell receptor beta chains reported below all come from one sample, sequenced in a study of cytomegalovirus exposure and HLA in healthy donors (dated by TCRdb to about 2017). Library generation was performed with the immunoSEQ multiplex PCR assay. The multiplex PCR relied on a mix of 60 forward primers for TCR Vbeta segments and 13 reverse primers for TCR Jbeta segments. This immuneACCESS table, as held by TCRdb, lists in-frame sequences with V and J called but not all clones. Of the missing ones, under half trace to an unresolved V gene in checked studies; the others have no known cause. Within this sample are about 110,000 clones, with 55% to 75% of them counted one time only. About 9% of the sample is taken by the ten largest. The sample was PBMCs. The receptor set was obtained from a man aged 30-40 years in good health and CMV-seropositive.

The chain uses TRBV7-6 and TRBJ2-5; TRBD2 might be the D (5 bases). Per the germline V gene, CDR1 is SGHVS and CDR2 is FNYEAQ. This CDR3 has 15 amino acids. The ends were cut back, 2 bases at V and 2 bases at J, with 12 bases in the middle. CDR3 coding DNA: TGTGCCAGCAGCTTAAGAGCGGAGTCTCAAGAGACCCAGTACTTC. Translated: CASSLRAESQETQYF.

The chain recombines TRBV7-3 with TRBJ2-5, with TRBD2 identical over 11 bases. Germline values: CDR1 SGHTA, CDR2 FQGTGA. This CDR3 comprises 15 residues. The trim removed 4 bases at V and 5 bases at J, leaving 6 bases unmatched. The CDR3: CASSSGASGRETQYF. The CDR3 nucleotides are TGTGCCAGCAGCTCCGGGGCTAGCGGGAGGGAGACCCAGTACTTC.

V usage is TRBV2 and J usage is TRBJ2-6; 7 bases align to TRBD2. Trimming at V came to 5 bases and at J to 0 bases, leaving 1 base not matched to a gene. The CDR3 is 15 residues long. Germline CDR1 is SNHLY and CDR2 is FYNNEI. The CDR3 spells CASSRDYSGANVLTF. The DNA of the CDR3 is TGTGCCAGCAGTCGGGACTACTCTGGGGCCAACGTCCTGACTTTC.

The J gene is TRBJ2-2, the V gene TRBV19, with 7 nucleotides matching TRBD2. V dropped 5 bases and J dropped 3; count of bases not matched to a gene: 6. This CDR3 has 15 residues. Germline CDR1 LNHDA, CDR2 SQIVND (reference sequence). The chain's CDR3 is CASSLSSGYTGELFF. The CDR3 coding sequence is TGTGCCAGTAGTCTCTCTAGCGGTTACACCGGGGAGCTGTTTTTT.

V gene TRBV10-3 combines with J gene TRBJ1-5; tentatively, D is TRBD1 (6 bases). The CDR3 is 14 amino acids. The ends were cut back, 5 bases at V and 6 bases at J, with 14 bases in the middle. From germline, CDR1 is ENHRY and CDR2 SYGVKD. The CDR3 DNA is TGTGCCATCAGTCGCGAGGGCAGGGGTCAGCCCCAGCATTTT. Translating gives CAISREGRGQPQHF.

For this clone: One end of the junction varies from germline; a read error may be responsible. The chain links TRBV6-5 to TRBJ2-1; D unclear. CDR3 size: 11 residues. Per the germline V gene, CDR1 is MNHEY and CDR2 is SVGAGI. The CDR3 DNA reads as TGTGCCGGCAGGTTCGGGAATGAGCAGTTCTTC. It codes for CAGRFGNEQFF.

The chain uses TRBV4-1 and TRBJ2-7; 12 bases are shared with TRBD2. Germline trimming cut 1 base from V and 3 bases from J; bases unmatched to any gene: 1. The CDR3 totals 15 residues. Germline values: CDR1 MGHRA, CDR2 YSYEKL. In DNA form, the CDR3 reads TGCGCCAGCAGCCAAGCACTAGCGGGGGGCTACGAGCAGTACTTC. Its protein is CASSQALAGGYEQYF.

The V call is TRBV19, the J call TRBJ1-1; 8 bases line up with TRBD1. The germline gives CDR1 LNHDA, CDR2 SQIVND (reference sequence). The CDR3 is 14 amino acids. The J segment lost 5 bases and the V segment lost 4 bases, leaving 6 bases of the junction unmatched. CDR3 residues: CASSKDREATEAFF. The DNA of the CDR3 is TGTGCCAGTAGTAAGGACAGGGAAGCGACTGAAGCTTTCTTT.

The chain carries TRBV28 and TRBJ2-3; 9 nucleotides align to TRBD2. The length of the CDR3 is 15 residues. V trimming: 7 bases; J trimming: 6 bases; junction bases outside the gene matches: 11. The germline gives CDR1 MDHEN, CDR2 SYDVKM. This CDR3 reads CASTPPGTSRDTQYF. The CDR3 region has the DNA TGTGCCAGCACCCCCCCTGGGACTAGCAGGGATACGCAGTATTTT. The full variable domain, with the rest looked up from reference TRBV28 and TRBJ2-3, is DVKVTQSSRYLVKRTGEKVFLECVQDMDHENMFWYRQDPGLGLRLIYFSYDVKMKEKGDIPEGYSVSREKKERFSLILESASTNQTSMYLCASTPPGTSRDTQYFGPGTRLTVL.

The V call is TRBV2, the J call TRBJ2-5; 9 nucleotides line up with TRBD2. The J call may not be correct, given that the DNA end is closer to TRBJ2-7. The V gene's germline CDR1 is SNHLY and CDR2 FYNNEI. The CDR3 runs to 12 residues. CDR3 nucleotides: TGTGCCAGCAAACTAGCGGGTTACGAGCAGTACTTC. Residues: CASKLAGYEQYF.

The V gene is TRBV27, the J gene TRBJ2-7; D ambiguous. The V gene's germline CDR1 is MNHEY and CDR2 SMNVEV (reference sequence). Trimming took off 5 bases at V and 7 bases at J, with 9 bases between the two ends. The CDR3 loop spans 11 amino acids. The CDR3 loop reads CASSENWEQYV. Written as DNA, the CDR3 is TGTGCCAGCAGTGAAAACTGGGAGCAGTACGTC.

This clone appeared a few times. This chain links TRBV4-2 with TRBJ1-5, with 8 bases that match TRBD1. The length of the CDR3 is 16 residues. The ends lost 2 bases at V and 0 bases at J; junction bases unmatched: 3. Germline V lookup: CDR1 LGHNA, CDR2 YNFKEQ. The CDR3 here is CASSQTGGTSNQPQHF. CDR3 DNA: TGTGCCAGCAGCCAAACAGGGGGGACTAGCAATCAGCCCCAGCATTTT.

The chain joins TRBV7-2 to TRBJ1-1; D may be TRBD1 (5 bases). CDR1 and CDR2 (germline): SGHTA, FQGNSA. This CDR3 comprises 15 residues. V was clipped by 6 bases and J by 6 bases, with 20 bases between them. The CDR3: CASSKNRAGKAEAFF. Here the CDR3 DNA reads TGTGCCAGCAGTAAAAATAGGGCAGGGAAGGCTGAAGCTTTCTTT.

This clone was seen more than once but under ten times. The CDR3 is CSVGLAGPGELFF. The CDR3 nucleotides are TGCAGCGTGGGACTAGCGGGACCCGGGGAGCTGTTTTTT. The chain is built from TRBV29-1 and TRBJ2-2; 13 bases match TRBD2. Germline CDR1 is SQVTM and CDR2 is ANQGSEA. The CDR3 loop spans 13 amino acids. The V gene end was trimmed by 6 bases and the J gene end by 6 bases; junction bases not matched to a gene: 1.

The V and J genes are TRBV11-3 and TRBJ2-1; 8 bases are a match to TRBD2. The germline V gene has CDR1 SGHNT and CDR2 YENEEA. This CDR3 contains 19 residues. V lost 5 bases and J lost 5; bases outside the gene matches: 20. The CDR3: CASSVRGQAGVGRDNEQFF. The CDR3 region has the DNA TGTGCCAGCAGCGTACGGGGTCAAGCGGGAGTGGGACGGGACAATGAGCAGTTCTTC.

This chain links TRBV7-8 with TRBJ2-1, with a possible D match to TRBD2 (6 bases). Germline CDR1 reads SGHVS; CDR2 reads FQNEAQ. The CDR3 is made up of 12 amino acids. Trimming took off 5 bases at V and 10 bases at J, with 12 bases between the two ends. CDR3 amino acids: CASSTGGEEQFF. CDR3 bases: TGTGCCAGCAGCACTGGAGGGGAAGAGCAGTTCTTC.

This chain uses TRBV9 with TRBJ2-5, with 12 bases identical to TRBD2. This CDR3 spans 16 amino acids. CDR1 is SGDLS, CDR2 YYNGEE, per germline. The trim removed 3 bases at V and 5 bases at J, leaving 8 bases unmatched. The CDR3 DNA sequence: TGTGCCAGCAGCGCCCGACTAGCGGGGGCAGGGGAGACCCAGTACTTC. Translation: CASSARLAGAGETQYF.